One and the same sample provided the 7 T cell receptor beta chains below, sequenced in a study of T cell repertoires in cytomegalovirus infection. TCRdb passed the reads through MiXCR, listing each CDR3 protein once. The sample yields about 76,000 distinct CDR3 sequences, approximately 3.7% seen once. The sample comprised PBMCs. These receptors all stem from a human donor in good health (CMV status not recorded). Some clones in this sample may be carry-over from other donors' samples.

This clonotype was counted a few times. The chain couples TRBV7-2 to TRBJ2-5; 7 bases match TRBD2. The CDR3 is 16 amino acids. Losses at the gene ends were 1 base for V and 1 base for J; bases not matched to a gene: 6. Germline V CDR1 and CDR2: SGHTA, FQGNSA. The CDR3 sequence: CASSLVGTNTQETQYF. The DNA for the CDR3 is TGTGCCAGCAGCTTAGTGGGGACTAACACCCAAGAGACCCAGTACTTC.

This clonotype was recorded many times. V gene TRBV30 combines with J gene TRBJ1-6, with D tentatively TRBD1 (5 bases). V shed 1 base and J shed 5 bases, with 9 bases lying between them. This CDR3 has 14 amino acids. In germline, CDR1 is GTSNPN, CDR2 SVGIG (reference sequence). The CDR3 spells CAWSGGGNNSPLHF. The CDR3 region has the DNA TGTGCCTGGAGTGGTGGGGGGAATAATTCACCCCTCCACTTT.

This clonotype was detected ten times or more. The DNA for the CDR3 is TGTGCCAGCAGCTTAAGGCGGGGGGGCCGGTACATTCAGTACTTC. It is translated as CASSLRRGGRYIQYF. The J gene is TRBJ2-4, the V gene TRBV7-2; TRBD2 agrees at 9 bases. Unmatched junction bases numbered 7, after V lost 2 bases and J lost 8 bases. The CDR3 has 15 amino acids. Per the germline V gene, CDR1 is SGHTA and CDR2 is FQGNSA.

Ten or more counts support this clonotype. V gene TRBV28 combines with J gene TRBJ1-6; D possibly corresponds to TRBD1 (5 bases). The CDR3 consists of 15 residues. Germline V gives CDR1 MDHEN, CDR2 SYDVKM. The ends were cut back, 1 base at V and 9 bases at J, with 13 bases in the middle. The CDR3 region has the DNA TGTGCCAGCAGTTTATTGTCGCCAGGGATTTCACCCCTCCACTTT. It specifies CASSLLSPGISPLHF.

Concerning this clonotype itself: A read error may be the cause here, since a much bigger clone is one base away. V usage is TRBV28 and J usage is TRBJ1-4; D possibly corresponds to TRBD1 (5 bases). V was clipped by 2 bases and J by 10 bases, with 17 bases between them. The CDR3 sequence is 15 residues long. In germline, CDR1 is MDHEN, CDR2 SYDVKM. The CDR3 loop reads CASSLIRGGDGKLFF. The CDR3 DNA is TGTGCCAGCAGTTTAATAAGGGGAGGGGATGGAAAACTGTTTTTT.

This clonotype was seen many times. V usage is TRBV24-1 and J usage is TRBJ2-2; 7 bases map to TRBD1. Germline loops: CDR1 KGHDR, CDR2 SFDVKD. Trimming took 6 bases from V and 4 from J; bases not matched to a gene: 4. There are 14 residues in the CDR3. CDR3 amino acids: CATSRTGPTGELFF. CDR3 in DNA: TGTGCCACCAGTAGGACAGGCCCCACCGGGGAGCTGTTTTTT.

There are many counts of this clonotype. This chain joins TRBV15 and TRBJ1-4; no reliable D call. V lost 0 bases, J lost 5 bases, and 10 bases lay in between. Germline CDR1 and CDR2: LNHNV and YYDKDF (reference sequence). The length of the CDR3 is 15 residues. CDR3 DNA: TGTGCCACCAGCAGAGATGGAGCGAACAATGAAAAACTGTTTTTT. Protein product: CATSRDGANNEKLFF.